Here is one T cell receptor beta chain with its context. No antigen is known for it. This sample stems from a study of cytomegalovirus exposure and HLA in healthy donors. Study overall: Both the 95 to 150 validation repertoires and the roughly 620 first-cohort repertoires used the same platform, as reported by a later analysis.

Study findings and constraints: There were about 160 TCR beta chains listed as cytomegalovirus-associated. Confirmation in vitro established that three CMV-associated chains were specific for CMV antigens.

The donors belonged to the roughly 110-subject validation cohort, separate from the roughly 720-subject first cohort. Produced via immunoSEQ multiplex PCR; TCRdb's table is partial and in-frame only. The sample has hundreds of thousands of clones; roughly 83% are singletons. This sequence was found in a woman aged 18-30 years in good health and CMV-seronegative. Sequenced input: PBMCs.

The CDR3 DNA sequence: TGTGCCAGCAGTTTATCCCGCCCGGGAGTGGGAGATACGCAGTATTTT. Translation gives CASSLSRPGVGDTQYF. The V and J genes are TRBV28 and TRBJ2-3; possible D gene TRBD2, 6 bases. From germline, CDR1 is MDHEN and CDR2 SYDVKM. Trimming took 1 base from V and 5 from J, leaving 16 bases between them. This CDR3 has 16 amino acids.